This T cell receptor (beta chain) was obtained from a study of shared clonotypes between healthy human individuals. Using immunoSEQ multiplex PCR, the repertoire was profiled, and TCRdb retains in-frame clones only, with some absent. The sample carries 2,500,000 or so clones, approximately 94% recorded once. The CDR3 covers 15 residues. V was cut by 2 bases and J by 1 base, with 10 bases left in between. Germline assignment: CDR1 KGHSH and CDR2 LQKENI. The sample taken for sequencing was naive CD4+ T cells from PBMCs. Subset of the sample: CD45RA+ positively selected. The clonotype originates from a man aged 18 to 30 in good health. Some clones in this sample may be carry-over from other donors' samples. The V gene is TRBV18, the J gene TRBJ2-3; D is undetermined. The CDR3 is CASSPNGIGTDTQYF. The CDR3 DNA reads as TGTGCCAGCTCACCAAACGGTATCGGCACAGATACGCAGTATTTT.